This TCR beta chain was recorded in a study of human T cells and chemical hapten exposure (dated by TCRdb to the early 2020s). With regard to the full study: For sensitization, 2% DPC in acetone was applied to an approximately 2 cm by approximately 2 cm area of upper inner arm skin. Throughout the study period of around 25 weeks, patients also received therapeutic DPC doses to the scalp every week. Patch tests used Finn chambers with 0.01% DPC on the upper back, scored after 6 days by International Contact Dermatitis Research Group standards. Most of the patients in the cohort were female, and the cohort covered alopecia areata with under or over 50% scalp involvement, alopecia totalis and alopecia universalis. Libraries were combined into a pool for sequencing, and differences in TCR yield between samples came mainly from small differences in library volumes within the pool. The study tracked peripheral blood TCR repertoire changes in vivo during primary and secondary sensitization to the hapten diphenylcyclopropenone (DPC) in alopecia patients. Blood samples were taken from patients before sensitization (week 0) and then at 2, 6 and about 24 weeks after DPC sensitization. Twenty-nine alopecia patients provided blood for TCR sequencing at one to four time points (pre-sensitization, 2, 6 and 24 weeks). The research as a whole found: All patients had alopecia, a presumed autoimmune disease, so their immune response might differ from that of healthy individuals. No change with DPC sensitization was found in the number of TCRs above 1 in 1000 frequency, and no evidence of global repertoire structure alterations was found. Compared with pre-sensitization or healthy control sets, expanded TCRs formed significantly more large CDR3 similarity clusters, which is consistent with antigen-driven responses. After repeated subsampling, changes were observed in the strength of the expansion versus patch-test correlation and in the threshold at which the correlation became significant. Patch test score correlated positively with the number of PT1 expanded TCRs, reaching significance at thresholds 8, 16 and 32 but not at 4.

Library method: RACE. Sequencer: NextSeq 500. During library preparation, unique molecular identifiers were attached to individual cDNA molecules so that TCRs could be counted quantitatively and reproducibly. For every blood RNA sample, sequencing covered both the TCR alpha and TCR beta chains. In the source study's methods: A median of roughly 99,000 TCRs per sample was observed, with a range of roughly 23,224 to 700,000. The Decombinator software suite was used to annotate the V, J and CDR3 of the TCR reads. To make PS versus PT1 abundance plots, every sample was subsampled to the same number of TCRs (28,000). TCRs were defined as expanded if absent before sensitization and observed at least eight times at the 2-week time point. Using fastp trimming at Q25 and MiXCR clonotype assembly, TCRdb reanalyzed the public sequencing data and kept in-frame beta chains. Entries that share a CDR3 protein sequence are merged under the most common genes and DNA. These V and J calls derive from TCRdb rather than the authors' analysis. In all, the sample holds 90,000 to 110,000 distinct CDR3 sequences, and less than 45% of those were seen once. The top ten clones comprise 2.5% to 3.5% of the sample.

Relative to germline, V is 4 bases shorter and J is 2 bases shorter, with 5 bases between their ends. CDR1 is given as SQVTM and CDR2 as ANQGSEA, both from the germline V gene. The CDR3 numbers 11 residues from cysteine through phenylalanine. The retained sequence is limited to the CDR3, 33 bases, with the frame set at the first base. Worth noting for this clonotype: Its specific antigen is unknown. The input lacks base qualities; no much larger clone sits a single base away.

This sample's time point label indicates: patch test 3, about 24 weeks after DPC sensitization. The sample's treatment or condition label, decoded: therapeutic diphenylcyclopropenone sensitization with weekly scalp DPC. At every patch-test visit, the blood draw took place before the patch test was put on. Eligible patients were aged 18 to 70, diagnosed with alopecia, deemed suitable for DPC therapy, and excluded if pregnant. Unfractionated whole blood was collected in Tempus Blood RNA tubes, and total RNA was extracted from that blood. The V gene is TRBV29-1 and the J gene is TRBJ2-5, with the D gene uncertain. The clonotype was recovered from a man aged 40-49 years with alopecia areata. Some clones in this sample may be carry-over from other donors' samples. The source material was whole blood, sampled in connection with sensitization to the hapten diphenylcyclopropenone (DPC). The sequence in DNA is TGCAGCGTTGGGACGCAAGAGACCCAGTACTTC. Its translation reads: CSVGTQETQYF.